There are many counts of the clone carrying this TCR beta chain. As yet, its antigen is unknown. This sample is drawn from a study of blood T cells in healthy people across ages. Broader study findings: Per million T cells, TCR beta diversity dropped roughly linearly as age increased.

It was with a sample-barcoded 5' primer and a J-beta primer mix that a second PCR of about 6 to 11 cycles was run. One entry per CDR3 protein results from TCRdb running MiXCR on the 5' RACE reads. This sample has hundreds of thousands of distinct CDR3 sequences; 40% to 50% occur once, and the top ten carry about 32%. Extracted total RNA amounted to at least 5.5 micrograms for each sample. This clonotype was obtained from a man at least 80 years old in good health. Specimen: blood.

CDR3 sequence (DNA): TGTGCCAGCAGCACGCCAGGGCGGACTAATGAAAAACTGTTTTTT. Residues: CASSTPGRTNEKLFF. The chain links TRBV21-1 to TRBJ1-4; TRBD1 is the table's D call, not checked against the DNA. TRBV21-1 is classified as a pseudogene. This CDR3 has 15 residues.